These 7 T cell receptor beta chains came from one sample sequenced in a study of shared clonotypes between healthy human individuals. Here immunoSEQ multiplex PCR was the method, and the copy in TCRdb shows in-frame clones only, minus some. The sample contains over 2 million clones, 85% to 95% of which appear only once. Sequencing was carried out using naive CD4+ T cells from PBMCs. Subset meaning: CD45RA+ positively selected. The receptor set was obtained from a man aged 18 to 29 in good health. Some clones in this sample may be carry-over from other donors' samples.

The chain employs TRBV15 and TRBJ2-1, with D tentatively TRBD2 (6 bases). The ends were cut back, 1 base at V and 3 bases at J, with 10 bases in the middle. The CDR3 totals 15 residues. Germline CDR1 LNHNV, CDR2 YYDKDF (reference sequence). CDR3 in DNA: TGTGCCACCAGCAGAGCGGGAGTGTTCTACAATGAGCAGTTCTTC. Protein sequence: CATSRAGVFYNEQFF. The variable domain in full, completed from reference TRBV15 and TRBJ2-1, reads DAMVIQNPRYQVTQFGKPVTLSCSQTLNHNVMYWYQQKSSQAPKLLFHYYDKDFNNEADTPDNFQSRRPNTSFCFLDIRSPGLGDTAMYLCATSRAGVFYNEQFFGPGTRLTVL.

The chain recombines TRBV6-1 with TRBJ2-7; 10 nucleotides align to TRBD2. The CDR3 spans 14 residues. Germline CDR1 is MNHNS and CDR2 is SASEGT. The trim removed 6 bases at V and 2 bases at J, leaving 4 bases unmatched. The CDR3 DNA follows: TGTGCCAGCAGGCATAGCGGGAGGACCTACGAGCAGTACTTC. Protein product: CASRHSGRTYEQYF.

The genes are TRBV7-2 and TRBJ1-4, with 7 bases identical to TRBD1. The ends lost 5 bases at V and 8 bases at J; junction bases unmatched: 8. The CDR3 consists of 14 residues. Germline CDR1 reads SGHTA; CDR2 reads FQGNSA. This CDR3 is CASSVDRVQEKLFF. CDR3 DNA sequence: TGTGCCAGCAGCGTCGACAGGGTTCAGGAAAAACTGTTTTTT.

This chain links TRBV18 with TRBJ1-1; possible D gene TRBD1, 5 bases. Germline-derived CDR1 and CDR2 are KGHSH and LQKENI. The CDR3 totals 16 residues. Trimming removed 4 bases from V and 4 bases from J, with 19 bases in between. The CDR3, as DNA: TGTGCCAGCTCACTATCCGGGACGCCCGCGGGCACTGAAGCTTTCTTT. It is translated as CASSLSGTPAGTEAFF.

The chain employs TRBV2 and TRBJ2-7, with 14 bases aligning to TRBD2. Unmatched junction bases numbered 7, after V lost 6 bases and J lost 3 bases. This CDR3 is 16 amino acids long. Germline-derived CDR1 and CDR2 are SNHLY and FYNNEI. The CDR3 reads CASSSWTSGGLYEQYF. In DNA, the CDR3 is TGTGCCAGCAGCTCCTGGACTAGCGGGGGGCTCTACGAGCAGTACTTC.

This rearrangement joins TRBV5-1 to TRBJ2-3; D possibly uses TRBD1 or TRBD2 (5 bases each). The CDR3 totals 16 residues. V dropped 6 bases and J dropped 7 bases, with 24 bases sitting between them. Germline V lookup: CDR1 SGHRS, CDR2 YFSETQ. The CDR3 loop reads CASKSPGSRVSNTQYF. CDR3 DNA sequence: TGCGCCAGCAAATCTCCAGGGAGTCGGGTATCGAATACGCAGTATTTT.

This clone occurred a few times. The sample holds other DNA sequences that translate to the same CDR3. V gene TRBV11-3 combines with J gene TRBJ2-5; possible D gene TRBD1, 5 bases. Deletions cut 1 base from V and 2 bases from J, with 5 bases between. CDR3 length equals 13 residues. In germline, CDR1 is SGHNT, CDR2 YENEEA. CDR3 nucleotides: TGTGCCAGCAGCTTAGGACAGCAAGAGACCCAGTACTTC. It encodes CASSLGQQETQYF.